This is a list of T cell receptor beta chains from one sample in a study of blood T cell repertoires in COVID-19. This table comes from immunoSEQ multiplex PCR, and its TCRdb copy is limited to in-frame clones, with some not included. Of approximately 220,000 clones in the sample, approximately 90% were seen once. Source material: PBMCs or T cells enriched from blood (not recorded which). These receptors were collected from a woman in her thirties or forties with acute COVID-19. CDR3s include the opening cysteine and the closing phenylalanine or tryptophan. D genes are given only for firm matches. Clone size is given for some rows only: seen once, a few or many times, or a class if the clone is expanded.

clone_size j_call d_call v_call cdr3_nt cdr3_aa
once TRBJ2-3 TRBD2 TRBV7-8 TGTGCCAGCAGCATTAGCGGGGGGAGCACAGATACGCAGTATTTT CASSISGGSTDTQYF
. TRBJ1-4 . TRBV2 TGTGCCAGCAGTGACGCCCAGGGTGCAACTAATGAAAAACTGTTTTTT CASSDAQGATNEKLFF
. TRBJ1-2 . TRBV9 TGTGCCAGCAGCGTATTATTGGCACCTCCCCAAAACTATGGCTACACCTTC CASSVLLAPPQNYGYTF
. TRBJ1-2 TRBD1 TRBV5-8 TGTGCCAGCAGCTCCGGACAGGGTCGAGGCTACACCTTC CASSSGQGRGYTF
. TRBJ1-1 TRBD1 TRBV6-6 TGTGCCAGCAGTTACTCGAAGACAGGGGCAGGTACTGAAGCTTTCTTT CASSYSKTGAGTEAFF
. TRBJ1-2 . TRBV3-1/TRBV3-2 TGTGCCAGCAGCCAAGATGGGAGTCGCGAGTATGGCTACACCTTC CASSQDGSREYGYTF
. TRBJ2-5 . TRBV7-3 TGTGCCAGCAGCTTATTGGCAGGTCAAGAGACCCAGTACTTC CASSLLAGQETQYF
. TRBJ2-2 TRBD1 TRBV5-5 TGTGCCAGCAGCTTGTTCCTCCCGACAGGGGTTTCAAACACCGGGGAGCTGTTTTTT CASSLFLPTGVSNTGELFF
. TRBJ2-5 TRBD1 TRBV27 TGTGCCAGCAGTTTACGTTCGGCCGGGACAGGGAGAAAAGAGACCCAGTACTTC CASSLRSAGTGRKETQYF
. TRBJ1-2 TRBD1 TRBV5-4 TGTGCCAGCAGGGCTCCCGGGACAGGGGACGATGGCTACACCTTC CASRAPGTGDDGYTF
. TRBJ1-1 . TRBV18 TGTGCCAGCTCACCTGTACAGGCTGAAGAAGCTTTCTTT CASSPVQAEEAFF